The clone carrying this T cell receptor beta chain was seen a handful of times. Antigen specificity is unknown. Given a much more abundant clone one base away, this may be a read error. The entry originates in a study of tumor-infiltrating lymphocytes in primary liver carcinoma. Overall study context: Recorded tumor stage was T1-T3 N0M0, with diameters of roughly 4 to 11 cm. Study findings and constraints: Top-250-clone fractions were significantly higher in tumors than in blood (p = 0.039). Relative to tumor region pairs, the tumor-adjacent and tumor-blood pairs showed overlap that was lower.

Between about 17 and 34 mg of unsorted bulk tissue served as the source from which RNA and DNA were co-extracted. No treatment had been given to the patients, who were chronically infected with HBV. TCR beta cDNA was reverse-transcribed from roughly 520 ng of total RNA. The reaction used a constant-region primer and ProtoScript II reverse transcriptase. Slightly modified ARM-PCR served as the procedure for the TCR beta libraries. These libraries came from three rounds of nested multiplex PCR. TCRdb called the multiplex PCR reads again in MiXCR, with one record for every CDR3 protein. The profile shows over 100,000 distinct CDR3 sequences, approximately 71% of them singletons. Sequencing used tumor-adjacent normal liver tissue. The receptor comes from a woman aged 55-75 years with primary liver carcinoma and hepatitis B virus infection.

CDR3 region: CASSEIQEIQYF. The CDR3 DNA follows: TGCGCCAGCAGTGAAATCCAAGAGATCCAGTACTTC. V usage is TRBV10-2 and J usage is TRBJ2-5; the D is unclear. This CDR3 comprises 12 residues. Germline V gene data show CDR1 as WSHSY and CDR2 as SAAADI.